This is a list of T cell receptor beta chains from one sample in a study of Graves' ophthalmopathy and Graves' hyperthyroidism. MiXCR, run by TCRdb on the multiplex PCR reads, gives a single entry per CDR3 protein. The table lists 260,000 or so distinct CDR3 sequences, around 50% of them singletons. Sequencing was performed on peripheral blood. The receptors stem from an adult man with Graves' ophthalmopathy. Both conserved end residues are part of each CDR3. Fields, in order: J gene, clone size, V gene, D gene, CDR3 protein, CDR3 DNA. D genes are given only for firm matches. Rows give clone size only sometimes, using once, few, many, or a class for an expanded clone.

TRBJ2-7	NA	TRBV20-1	NA	CSARSGTDEF	TGCAGTGCTAGGTCCGGGACCGATGAGTTC
TRBJ2-2	NA	TRBV24-1	NA	CATRQDTGDTGELFF	TGTGCCACCAGGCAAGACACGGGAGACACCGGGGAGCTGTTTTTT
TRBJ2-2	NA	TRBV10-3	NA	CACSITGRGTGELFF	TGTGCCTGCAGTATAACAGGGCGCGGCACCGGGGAGCTGTTTTTT
TRBJ2-2	NA	TRBV11-1	TRBD1	CASSHTGQGATGELFF	TGTGCCAGCAGCCATACGGGACAGGGGGCCACCGGGGAGCTGTTTTTT
TRBJ1-2	few	TRBV5-1	NA	CASSRDNNYGYTF	TGCGCCAGCAGCCGGGACAATAACTATGGCTACACCTTC
TRBJ1-6	NA	TRBV7-6	NA	CASSPREGLASPLHF	TGTGCCAGCAGCCCCCGGGAGGGCCTCGCCTCACCCCTCCACTTT
TRBJ1-1	NA	TRBV7-4	NA	CASSQWYGGSGSEAFF	TGTGCCAGCAGCCAATGGTATGGGGGGAGTGGGTCTGAAGCTTTCTTT
TRBJ2-7	NA	TRBV9	NA	CASSPLRGQNDYEQYF	TGTGCCAGCAGCCCCCTAAGAGGACAGAATGATTACGAGCAGTACTTC
TRBJ2-7	NA	TRBV20-1	TRBD1	CSAPGQGPYEQYF	TGCAGTGCTCCCGGACAGGGGCCCTACGAGCAGTACTTC
TRBJ1-2	NA	TRBV10-3	NA	CATYWNYGYTF	TGTGCCACCTACTGGAACTATGGCTACACCTTC
TRBJ2-7	NA	TRBV10-2	NA	CASSVNPWEQYF	TGCGCCAGCAGTGTGAACCCCTGGGAGCAGTACTTC
TRBJ2-7	NA	TRBV7-9	NA	CASSGNRPYEQYF	TGTGCCAGCAGCGGCAACAGGCCTTACGAGCAGTACTTC
TRBJ1-5	NA	TRBV2	NA	CASRDSYSNQPQHF	TGTGCCAGCAGGGACAGTTATAGCAATCAGCCCCAGCATTTT
TRBJ1-2	NA	TRBV4-2	TRBD1	CASSQETGGGYGYTF	TGTGCCAGCAGCCAAGAGACAGGGGGCGGCTATGGCTACACCTTC
TRBJ2-5	few	TRBV2	NA	CASNRDYIQETQYF	TGTGCCAGCAACAGAGACTACATCCAAGAGACCCAGTACTTC
TRBJ2-5	NA	TRBV2	NA	CASNRLGETQYF	TGTGCCAGCAATCGGCTCGGAGAGACCCAGTACTTC
TRBJ2-7	few	TRBV4-1	NA	CASSQDPGTEQYF	TGCGCCAGCAGCCAAGACCCTGGCACCGAGCAGTACTTC
TRBJ2-7	few	TRBV7-6	NA	CASSPQGDEQYF	TGTGCCAGCAGCCCACAAGGGGACGAGCAGTACTTC
TRBJ1-2	many	TRBV24-1	NA	CATRSGAKDGYTF	TGTGCCACCAGGTCAGGGGCCAAGGATGGCTACACCTTC
TRBJ1-5	few	TRBV7-2	NA	CASSLKGIQPQHF	TGTGCCAGCAGCTTAAAGGGCATTCAGCCCCAGCATTTT
TRBJ2-7	NA	TRBV12-3/TRBV12-4	TRBD1	CASSSRQGSRYEQYF	TGTGCCAGCAGTTCCAGACAGGGAAGTAGGTACGAGCAGTACTTC
TRBJ2-7	many	TRBV20-1	TRBD2	CSARLAGGPVHEQYF	TGCAGTGCTAGGTTAGCGGGAGGGCCCGTCCACGAGCAGTACTTC
TRBJ1-5	many	TRBV10-2	NA	CASSELSQPQHF	TGCGCCAGCAGTGAGTTAAGTCAGCCCCAGCATTTT
TRBJ1-2	NA	TRBV5-1	TRBD1	CASSMTGRIHGYTF	TGCGCCAGCAGCATGACAGGGAGGATCCATGGCTACACCTTC
TRBJ1-2	few	TRBV7-9	NA	CASSSHPTRGDYGYTF	TGTGCCAGCAGCTCGCACCCGACGAGGGGGGACTATGGCTACACCTTC
TRBJ1-1	NA	TRBV7-9	TRBD1	CASSNLGRGLTEAFF	TGTGCCAGCAGTAATCTCGGCAGGGGGCTCACTGAAGCTTTCTTT
TRBJ2-2	NA	TRBV7-9	TRBD2	CASSPTSGSDTGELFF	TGTGCCAGCAGCCCTACTAGCGGGAGTGACACCGGGGAGCTGTTTTTT
TRBJ1-5	few	TRBV20-1	NA	CSARDRKGGNQPQHF	TGCAGTGCTAGAGACAGGAAGGGTGGCAATCAGCCCCAGCATTTT
TRBJ2-7	NA	TRBV11-3	NA	CASRSGHGWGEQYF	TGTGCCAGCAGATCGGGACACGGGTGGGGCGAGCAGTACTTC
TRBJ2-5	NA	TRBV6-5	NA	CASSHRRETQYF	TGTGCCAGCAGCCACCGGCGAGAGACCCAGTACTTC
TRBJ2-6	NA	TRBV2	NA	CASSGDGANVLTF	TGTGCCAGCAGCGGCGACGGGGCCAACGTCCTGACTTTC
TRBJ2-2	NA	TRBV2	NA	CASSNRDLRSGELFF	TGTGCCAGCAGCAATAGAGACTTGAGGTCCGGGGAGCTGTTTTTT
TRBJ2-7	once	TRBV7-9	TRBD1	CASSLGDRGQDEQYF	TGTGCCAGCAGCTTAGGGGACAGGGGGCAGGACGAGCAGTACTTC
TRBJ2-7	NA	TRBV20-1	TRBD2	CSASRAGPYEQYF	TGCAGTGCTTCCAGAGCGGGACCCTACGAGCAGTACTTC
TRBJ1-1	NA	TRBV2	TRBD1	CASFNRQGTNTEAFF	TGTGCCAGCTTTAATAGACAGGGCACCAACACTGAAGCTTTCTTT
TRBJ2-1	once	TRBV7-9	NA	CASSLMTSNEQFF	TGTGCCAGCAGCTTAATGACTAGCAATGAGCAGTTCTTC
TRBJ1-5	NA	TRBV6-5	NA	CASSTSIFGNQPQHF	TGTGCCAGCAGCACCTCGATTTTCGGCAATCAGCCCCAGCATTTT
TRBJ2-7	NA	TRBV12-3/TRBV12-4	NA	CASSPGARDGEQYF	TGTGCCAGCAGCCCCGGGGCCAGGGACGGGGAGCAGTACTTC
TRBJ1-5	NA	TRBV24-1	NA	CATRTDSNSNQPQHF	TGTGCCACCAGGACCGACAGTAATAGCAATCAGCCCCAGCATTTT
TRBJ2-3	NA	TRBV7-3	NA	CASSLSAGTDTQYF	TGTGCCAGCAGCTTATCGGCCGGCACAGATACGCAGTATTTT
TRBJ2-7	many	TRBV29-1	NA	CSGLGQSSYEQYF	TGCAGCGGCCTTGGCCAGAGCTCCTACGAGCAGTACTTC
TRBJ2-7	NA	TRBV24-1	NA	CATSDGTQDEQYF	TGTGCCACCAGTGACGGGACCCAGGACGAGCAGTACTTC
TRBJ2-7	many	TRBV10-3	NA	CASSYSEGGYEQYF	TGTGCCAGCAGTTACTCCGAGGGTGGGTACGAGCAGTACTTC
TRBJ1-3	NA	TRBV2	NA	CASSEWAGHRLGGNTIYF	TGTGCCAGCAGTGAATGGGCAGGGCATCGGTTGGGTGGAAACACCATATATTTT
TRBJ2-2	many	TRBV12-3/TRBV12-4	NA	CASSDPGATNTGELFF	TGTGCCAGCAGTGACCCAGGGGCCACGAACACCGGGGAGCTGTTTTTT
TRBJ2-2	many	TRBV7-9	TRBD2	CASSPGEGTSGSTGELFF	TGTGCCAGCAGCCCCGGGGAGGGGACTAGCGGGAGCACCGGGGAGCTGTTTTTT
TRBJ1-5	NA	TRBV27	TRBD1	CASSLGQGYIQPQHF	TGTGCCAGCAGTCTCGGACAGGGGTATATTCAGCCCCAGCATTTT
TRBJ1-1	few	TRBV19	NA	CASGLTVNTEAFF	TGTGCCAGCGGACTTACAGTGAACACTGAAGCTTTCTTT
TRBJ1-1	NA	TRBV6-2/TRBV6-3	NA	CASSYFRVGPNTEAFF	TGTGCCAGCAGTTACTTCAGGGTCGGCCCCAACACTGAAGCTTTCTTT
TRBJ1-1	NA	TRBV24-1	TRBD1	CATSDGQGGNTEAFF	TGTGCCACCAGTGACGGACAGGGAGGTAACACTGAAGCTTTCTTT
TRBJ1-2	NA	TRBV20-1	NA	CSARGLEGAAGYTF	TGCAGTGCTAGGGGGTTAGAAGGGGCAGCTGGCTACACCTTC
TRBJ2-6	NA	TRBV19	NA	CASSTSRNAGANVLTF	TGTGCCAGTAGTACCAGCCGGAATGCTGGGGCCAACGTCCTGACTTTC
TRBJ1-2	few	TRBV5-1	TRBD1	CASSSEGQGTYYTF	TGCGCCAGCAGCTCGGAAGGACAGGGTACTTACTACACCTTC
TRBJ2-7	NA	TRBV3-1	NA	CATAGEGYEQYF	TGTGCCACTGCAGGGGAGGGCTACGAGCAGTACTTC
TRBJ2-5	NA	TRBV10-2	TRBD1	CASSVRDRGQETQYF	TGTGCCAGCAGCGTCAGGGACAGGGGACAAGAGACCCAGTACTTC
TRBJ2-7	few	TRBV19	NA	CASGQGLSYEQYF	TGTGCCAGTGGCCAAGGACTGAGCTACGAGCAGTACTTC
TRBJ2-7	NA	TRBV7-2	TRBD2	CASNVGLAGISYEQYF	TGTGCCAGCAACGTAGGACTAGCGGGGATCTCCTACGAGCAGTACTTC